This TCR beta chain was identified during a study of beta chain features in type 1 diabetes. Study background: Investigators examined under 140 million sorted cells across all samples.

Sorting gave populations that all exceeded 95% purity. Broader study findings: Moderate yet significant TCRB CDR3 shortening was seen in Type 1 diabetes patients in all four CD4+ subsets.

Germline CDR1 SEHNR, CDR2 FQNEAQ (reference sequence). Trimming removed 5 bases at V and 5 bases at J, with 13 bases between. The CDR3 has 13 residues. Of the isolated RNA, all was reverse transcribed, and so the sequenced material was expressed TCRB transcripts. The method was immunoSEQ multiplex PCR; TCRdb's version includes in-frame clones alone and lacks a portion of them. Counted here are over 200,000 clones, under 13% occurring once; the ten biggest clones make up around 0.017%. To note about this clone: Its antigen is not known.

The sequenced sample was naive CD4+ T cells from blood. The clonotype was recovered from a man aged 25-40 years with type 1 diabetes. The chain combines TRBV7-9 with TRBJ2-7, with D perhaps TRBD1 (6 bases). The CDR3 here is CASSPSQGNEQYF. The CDR3 DNA sequence: TGTGCCAGCAGCCCGTCACAGGGAAACGAGCAGTACTTC. The whole variable domain, filled in from reference TRBV7-9 and TRBJ2-7, reads DTGVSQNPRHKITKRGQNVTFRCDPISEHNRLYWYRQTLGQGPEFLTYFQNEAQLEKSRLLSDRFSAERPKGSFSTLEIQRTEQGDSAMYLCASSPSQGNEQYFGPGTRLTVT.